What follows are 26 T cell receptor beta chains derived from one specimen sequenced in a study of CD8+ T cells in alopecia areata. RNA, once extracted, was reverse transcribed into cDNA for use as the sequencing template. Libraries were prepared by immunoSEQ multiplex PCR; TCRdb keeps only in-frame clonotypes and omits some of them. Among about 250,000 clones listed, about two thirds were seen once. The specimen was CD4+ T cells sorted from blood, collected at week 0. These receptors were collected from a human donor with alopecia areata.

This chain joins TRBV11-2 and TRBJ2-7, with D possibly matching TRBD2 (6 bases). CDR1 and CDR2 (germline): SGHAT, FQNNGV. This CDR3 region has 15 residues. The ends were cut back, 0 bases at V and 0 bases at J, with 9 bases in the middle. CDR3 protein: CASSLEGGASYEQYF. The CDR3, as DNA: TGTGCCAGCAGCTTAGAAGGCGGGGCCTCCTACGAGCAGTACTTC.

CDR3 in DNA: TGCAGCGTTAGGGGGACAGGGAGAGACACTGAAGCTTTCTTT. Its translation: CSVRGTGRDTEAFF. This rearrangement joins TRBV29-1 to TRBJ1-1, with 9 bases that match TRBD1. This CDR3 is 14 amino acids long. V shed 5 bases, J shed 3 bases, and the junction held 7 bases outside the gene matches. Germline V gives CDR1 SQVTM, CDR2 ANQGSEA.

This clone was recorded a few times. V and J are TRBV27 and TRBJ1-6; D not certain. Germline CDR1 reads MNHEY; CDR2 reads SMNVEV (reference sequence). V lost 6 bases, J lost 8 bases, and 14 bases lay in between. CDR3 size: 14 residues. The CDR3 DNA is TGTGCCAGCAGCCCAAGGTCCGCGGATTCACCCCTCCACTTT. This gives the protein CASSPRSADSPLHF.

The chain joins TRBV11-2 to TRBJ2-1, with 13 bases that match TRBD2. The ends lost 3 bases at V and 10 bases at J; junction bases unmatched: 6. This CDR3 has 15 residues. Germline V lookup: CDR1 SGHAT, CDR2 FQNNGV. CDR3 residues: CASSLTSGGPREQFF. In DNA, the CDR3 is TGTGCCAGCAGCTTGACTAGCGGGGGGCCCAGGGAGCAGTTCTTC.

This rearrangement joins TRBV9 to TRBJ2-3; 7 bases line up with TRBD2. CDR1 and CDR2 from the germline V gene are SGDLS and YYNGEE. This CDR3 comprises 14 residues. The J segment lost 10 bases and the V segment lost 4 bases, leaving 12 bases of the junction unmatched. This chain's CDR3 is CASSPPTSYGSQYF. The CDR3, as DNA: TGTGCCAGCAGCCCCCCGACTAGCTACGGTTCGCAGTATTTT.

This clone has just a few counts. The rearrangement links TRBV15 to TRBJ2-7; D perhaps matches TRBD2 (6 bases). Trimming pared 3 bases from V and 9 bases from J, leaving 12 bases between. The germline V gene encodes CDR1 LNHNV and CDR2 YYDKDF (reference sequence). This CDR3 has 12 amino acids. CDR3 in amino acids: CATSRTSSLQYF. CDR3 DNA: TGTGCCACCAGCAGGACTAGTTCCTTGCAGTACTTC.

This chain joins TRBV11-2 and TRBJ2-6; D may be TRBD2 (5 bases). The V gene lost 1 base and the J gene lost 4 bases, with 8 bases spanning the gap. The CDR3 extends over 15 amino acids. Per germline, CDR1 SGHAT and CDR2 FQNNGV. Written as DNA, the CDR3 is TGTGCCAGCAGCTTAGGGACTTTGGGGGCCAACGTCCTGACTTTC. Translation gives CASSLGTLGANVLTF.

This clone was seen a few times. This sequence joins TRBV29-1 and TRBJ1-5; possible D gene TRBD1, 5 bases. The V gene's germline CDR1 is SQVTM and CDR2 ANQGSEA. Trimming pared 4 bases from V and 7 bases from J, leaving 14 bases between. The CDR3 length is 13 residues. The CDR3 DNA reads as TGCAGCGTTGGAGGAAGGGGAGGACAGCCCCAGCATTTT. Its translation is CSVGGRGGQPQHF.

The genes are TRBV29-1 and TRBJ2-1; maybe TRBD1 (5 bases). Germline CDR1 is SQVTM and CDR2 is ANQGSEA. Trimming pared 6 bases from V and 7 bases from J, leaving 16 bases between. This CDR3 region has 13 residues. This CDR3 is CSVNRAGMNEQFF. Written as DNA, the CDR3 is TGCAGCGTCAATAGGGCAGGGATGAATGAGCAGTTCTTC.

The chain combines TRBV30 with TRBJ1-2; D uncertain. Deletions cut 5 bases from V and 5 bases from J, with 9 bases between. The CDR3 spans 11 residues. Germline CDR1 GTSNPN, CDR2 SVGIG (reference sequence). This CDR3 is CAWEPKYGYTF. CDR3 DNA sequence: TGTGCCTGGGAGCCCAAATATGGCTACACCTTC.

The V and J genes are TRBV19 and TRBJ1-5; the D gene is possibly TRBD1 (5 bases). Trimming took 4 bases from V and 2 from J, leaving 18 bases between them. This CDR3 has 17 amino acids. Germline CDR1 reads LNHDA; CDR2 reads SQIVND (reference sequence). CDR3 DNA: TGTGCCAGTAGTAAAGGGACCAGGCTAGCTGGCAATCAGCCCCAGCATTTT. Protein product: CASSKGTRLAGNQPQHF.

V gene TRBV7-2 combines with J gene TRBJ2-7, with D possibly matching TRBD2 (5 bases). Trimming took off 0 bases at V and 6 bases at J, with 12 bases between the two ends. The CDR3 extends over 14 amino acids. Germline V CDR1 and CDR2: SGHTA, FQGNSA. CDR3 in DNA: TGTGCCAGCAGCTTAGCGCTGGCAGGAGGCGAGCAGTACTTC. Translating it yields CASSLALAGGEQYF.

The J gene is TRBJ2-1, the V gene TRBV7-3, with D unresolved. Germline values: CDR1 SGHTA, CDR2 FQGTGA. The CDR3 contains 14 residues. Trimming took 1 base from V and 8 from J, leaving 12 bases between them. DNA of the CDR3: TGTGCCAGCAGCTTAATCCTGGGTGGCCATGAGCAGTTCTTC. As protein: CASSLILGGHEQFF. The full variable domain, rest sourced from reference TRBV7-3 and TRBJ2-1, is GAGVSQTPSNKVTEKGKYVELRCDPISGHTALYWYRQSLGQGPEFLIYFQGTGAADDSGLPNDRFFAVRPEGSVSTLKIQRTERGDSAVYLCASSLILGGHEQFFGPGTRLTVL.

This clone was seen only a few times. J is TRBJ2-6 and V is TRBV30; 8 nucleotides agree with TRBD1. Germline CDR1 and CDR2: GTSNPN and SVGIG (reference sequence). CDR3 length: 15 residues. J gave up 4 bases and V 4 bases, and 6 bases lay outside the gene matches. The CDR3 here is CAWNGQGSGANVLTF. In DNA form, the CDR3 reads TGTGCCTGGAATGGACAGGGCTCCGGGGCCAACGTCCTGACTTTC.

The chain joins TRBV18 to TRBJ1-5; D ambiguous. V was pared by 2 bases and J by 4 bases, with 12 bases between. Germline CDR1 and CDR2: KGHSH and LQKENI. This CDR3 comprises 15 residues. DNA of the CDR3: TGTGCCAGCTCACCAACCGGCAGATTTAATCAGCCCCAGCATTTT. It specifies CASSPTGRFNQPQHF.

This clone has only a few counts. As DNA, the CDR3 is TGCAGCGTTGCCAAGGCGGGGGTACCCCTTTACAATGAGCAGTTCTTC. Protein product: CSVAKAGVPLYNEQFF. The chain recombines TRBV29-1 with TRBJ2-1; 7 nucleotides line up with TRBD2. After removal of 4 bases from V and 4 bases from J, the junction contained 13 bases not matched to a gene. The CDR3 is 16 amino acids. Germline V gene data show CDR1 as SQVTM and CDR2 as ANQGSEA.

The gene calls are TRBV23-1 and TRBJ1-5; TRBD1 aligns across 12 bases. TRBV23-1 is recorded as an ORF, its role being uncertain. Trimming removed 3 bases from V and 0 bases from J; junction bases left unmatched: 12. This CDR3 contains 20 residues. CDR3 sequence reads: CASSHHPGQGAQYSNQPQHF. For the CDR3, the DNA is TGCGCCAGCAGTCACCACCCGGGACAGGGGGCCCAGTATAGCAATCAGCCCCAGCATTTT.

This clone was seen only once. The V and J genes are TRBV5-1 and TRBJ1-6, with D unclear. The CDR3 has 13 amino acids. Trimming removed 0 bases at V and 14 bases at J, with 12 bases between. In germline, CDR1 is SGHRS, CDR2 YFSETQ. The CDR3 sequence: CASSLAAGEALHF. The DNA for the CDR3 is TGCGCCAGCAGCTTGGCGGCGGGTGAAGCCCTCCACTTT.

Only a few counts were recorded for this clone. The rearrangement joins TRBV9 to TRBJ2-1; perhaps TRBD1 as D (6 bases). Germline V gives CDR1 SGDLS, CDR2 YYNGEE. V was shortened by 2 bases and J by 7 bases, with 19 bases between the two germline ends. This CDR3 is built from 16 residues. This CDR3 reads CASSVEIRDTDNEQFF. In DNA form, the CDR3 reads TGTGCCAGCAGCGTCGAGATCCGGGACACTGATAATGAGCAGTTCTTC.

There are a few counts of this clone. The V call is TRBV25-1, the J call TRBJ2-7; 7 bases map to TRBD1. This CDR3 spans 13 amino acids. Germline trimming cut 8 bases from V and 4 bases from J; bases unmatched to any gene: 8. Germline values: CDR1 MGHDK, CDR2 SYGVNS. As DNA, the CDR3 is TGTGCCAGCTCATTGACAGGGCCGTACGAGCAGTACTTC. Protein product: CASSLTGPYEQYF.

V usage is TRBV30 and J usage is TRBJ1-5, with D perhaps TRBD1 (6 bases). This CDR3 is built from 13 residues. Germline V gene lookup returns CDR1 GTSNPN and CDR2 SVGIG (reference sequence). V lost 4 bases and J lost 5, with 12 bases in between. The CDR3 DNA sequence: TGTGCCTGGAAACAGGGAGGGGATCAGCCCCAGCATTTT. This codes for CAWKQGGDQPQHF. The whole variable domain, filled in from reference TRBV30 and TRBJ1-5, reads SQTIHQWPATLVQPVGSPLSLECTVEGTSNPNLYWYRQAAGRGLQLLFYSVGIGQISSEVPQNLSASRPQDRQFILSSKKLLLSDSGFYLCAWKQGGDQPQHFGDGTRLSIL.

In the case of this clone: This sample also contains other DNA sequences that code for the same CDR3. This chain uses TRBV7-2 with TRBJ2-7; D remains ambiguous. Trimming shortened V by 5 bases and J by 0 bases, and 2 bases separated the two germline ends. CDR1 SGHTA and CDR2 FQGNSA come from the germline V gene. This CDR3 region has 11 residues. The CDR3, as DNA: TGTGCCAGCAGCCGCTCCTACGAGCAGTACTTC. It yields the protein CASSRSYEQYF.

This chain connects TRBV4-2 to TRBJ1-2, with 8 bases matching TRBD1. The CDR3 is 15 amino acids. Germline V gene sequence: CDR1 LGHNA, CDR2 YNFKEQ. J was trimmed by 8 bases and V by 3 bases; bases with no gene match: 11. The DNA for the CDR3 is TGTGCCAGCAGCCAGGACAGGGCCCTGGGGGAAGGCTACACCTTC. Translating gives CASSQDRALGEGYTF.

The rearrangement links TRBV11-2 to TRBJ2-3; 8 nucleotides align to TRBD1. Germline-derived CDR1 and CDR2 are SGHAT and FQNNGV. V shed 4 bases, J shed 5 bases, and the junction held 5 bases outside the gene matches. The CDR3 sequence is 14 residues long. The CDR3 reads CASSYRQGKDTQYF. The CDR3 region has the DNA TGTGCCAGCAGCTACCGACAGGGGAAAGATACGCAGTATTTT.

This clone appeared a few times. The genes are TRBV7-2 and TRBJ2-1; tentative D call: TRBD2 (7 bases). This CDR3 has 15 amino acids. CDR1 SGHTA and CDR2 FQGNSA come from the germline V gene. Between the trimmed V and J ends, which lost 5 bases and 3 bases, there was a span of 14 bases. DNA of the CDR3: TGTGCCAGCAGCCGGGGGGCGGGGTACTACAATGAGCAGTTCTTC. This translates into CASSRGAGYYNEQFF.

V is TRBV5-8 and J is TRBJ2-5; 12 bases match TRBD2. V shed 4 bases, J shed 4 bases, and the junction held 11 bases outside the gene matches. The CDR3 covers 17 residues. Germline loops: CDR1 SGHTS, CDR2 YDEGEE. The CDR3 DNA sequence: TGTGCCAGCAGCCCGGGACTAGCGGGCCGAGGGGGAGAGACCCAGTACTTC. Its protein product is CASSPGLAGRGGETQYF.